This TCR beta chain emerged from a study of T cell changes during pregnancy in multiple sclerosis. Germline V gene lookup returns CDR1 MDHEN and CDR2 SYDVKM. V gave up 4 bases and J gave up 4 bases; unmatched junction bases: 5. CDR3 length: 15 residues. Clones were read by immunoSEQ multiplex PCR, and TCRdb kept only the in-frame ones, dropping some. The data show about 130,000 clones, 90% to 98% seen once. The sample was peripheral blood, taken after pregnancy. The origin of this receptor is a female donor with multiple sclerosis, enrolled in a pregnancy study. The chain is built from TRBV28 and TRBJ2-1, with TRBD1 matching 9 bases. CDR3: CASSSPDRGYNEQFF. The DNA for the CDR3 is TGTGCCAGCAGTTCCCCCGACAGGGGGTACAATGAGCAGTTCTTC.